This TCR beta chain was sequenced during a study of CD8 T cells in ankylosing spondylitis. CDR3 size: 13 residues. Trimming cost V 7 bases and J 3 bases; bases outside gene matches: 0. Germline CDR1 is KGHDR and CDR2 is SFDVKD. Turning to this clonotype: Its antigen is not known.

MiXCR, applied by TCRdb to the 5' RACE reads, yields one record per CDR3 protein. The repertoire holds 400,000 or so distinct CDR3 sequences, with 25% to 30% as singletons. Study-level findings and limits: Several highly homologous variants made up a TCR beta motif, and this motif appeared characteristic of ankylosing spondylitis blood. Disease-associated clones were CD8+ and fairly uncommon in peripheral blood. The study looked at matched synovial fluid samples from ankylosing spondylitis patients. Disease-linked clones were reported to be significantly enriched there.

The clonotype originates from a male donor with ankylosing spondylitis. The rearrangement links TRBV24-1 to TRBJ2-3; TRBD1 matches 10 bases. Sequencing input: blood, either unsorted or a sorted T cell fraction (not recorded which). The CDR3 sequence is CATRDRGTDTQYF. In DNA form, the CDR3 reads TGTGCCACCAGGGACAGGGGGACAGATACGCAGTATTTT.